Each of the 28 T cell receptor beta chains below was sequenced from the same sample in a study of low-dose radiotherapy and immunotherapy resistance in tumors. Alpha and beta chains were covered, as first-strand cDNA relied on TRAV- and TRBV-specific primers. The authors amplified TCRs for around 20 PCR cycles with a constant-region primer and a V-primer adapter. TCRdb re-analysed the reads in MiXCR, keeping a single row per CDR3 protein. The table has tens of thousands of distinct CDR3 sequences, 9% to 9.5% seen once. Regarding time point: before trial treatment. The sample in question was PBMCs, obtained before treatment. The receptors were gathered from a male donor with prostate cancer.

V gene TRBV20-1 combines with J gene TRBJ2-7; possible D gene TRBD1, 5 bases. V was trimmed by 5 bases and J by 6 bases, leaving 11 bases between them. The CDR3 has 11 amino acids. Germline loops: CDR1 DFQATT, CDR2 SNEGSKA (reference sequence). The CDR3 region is CSALKRGEQYF. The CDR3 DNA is TGCAGTGCTCTTAAAAGGGGCGAGCAGTACTTC.

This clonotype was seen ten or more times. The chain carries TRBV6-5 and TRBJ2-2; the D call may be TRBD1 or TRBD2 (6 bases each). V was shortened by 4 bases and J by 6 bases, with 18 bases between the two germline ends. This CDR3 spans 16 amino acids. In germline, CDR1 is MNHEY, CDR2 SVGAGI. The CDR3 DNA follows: TGTGCCAGCAGTTCCCCGGGGGCAGCCGGGGCCGGGGAGCTGTTTTTT. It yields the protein CASSSPGAAGAGELFF.

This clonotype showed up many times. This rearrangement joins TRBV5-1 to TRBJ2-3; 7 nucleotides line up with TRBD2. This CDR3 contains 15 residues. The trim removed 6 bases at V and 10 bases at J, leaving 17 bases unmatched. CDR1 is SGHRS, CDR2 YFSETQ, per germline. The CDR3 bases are TGCGCCAGCAATTGGCGGGAGAGAGGTGGGGCGCCGCAGTATTTT. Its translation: CASNWRERGGAPQYF.

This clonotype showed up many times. CDR3: CASSRTVSNQPQHF. Written as DNA, the CDR3 is TGTGCCAGCAGTCGCACAGTTAGCAATCAGCCCCAGCATTTT. V is TRBV6-5 and J is TRBJ1-5; D gene ambiguous. V was cut by 5 bases and J by 0 bases, with 8 bases left in between. Germline values: CDR1 MNHEY, CDR2 SVGAGI. There are 14 residues in the CDR3.

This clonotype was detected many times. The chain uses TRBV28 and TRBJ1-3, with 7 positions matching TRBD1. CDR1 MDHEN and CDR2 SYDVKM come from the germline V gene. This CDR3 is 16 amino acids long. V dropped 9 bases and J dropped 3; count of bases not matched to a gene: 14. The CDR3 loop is CASWRRGPTGGNTIYF. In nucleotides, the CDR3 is TGTGCCAGTTGGAGAAGGGGGCCAACGGGTGGAAACACCATATATTTT.

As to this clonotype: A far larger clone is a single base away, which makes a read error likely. CDR3 sequence reads: CASSFKAGGPRSPDEQYF. For the CDR3, the DNA is TGTGCCAGCAGTTTCAAAGCGGGAGGGCCCCGGTCCCCCGATGAGCAGTACTTC. The chain links TRBV28 to TRBJ2-7; TRBD2 matches 10 bases. The CDR3 sequence is 18 residues long. Germline CDR1 and CDR2: MDHEN and SYDVKM. The trim removed 3 bases at V and 7 bases at J, leaving 18 bases unmatched.

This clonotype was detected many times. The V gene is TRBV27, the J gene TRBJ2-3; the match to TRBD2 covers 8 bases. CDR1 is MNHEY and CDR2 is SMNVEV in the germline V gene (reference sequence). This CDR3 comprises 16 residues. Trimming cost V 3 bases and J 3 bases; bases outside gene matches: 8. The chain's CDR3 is CASSLIAGWGTDTQYF. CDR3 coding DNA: TGTGCCAGCAGTTTGATAGCGGGATGGGGGACAGATACGCAGTATTTT.

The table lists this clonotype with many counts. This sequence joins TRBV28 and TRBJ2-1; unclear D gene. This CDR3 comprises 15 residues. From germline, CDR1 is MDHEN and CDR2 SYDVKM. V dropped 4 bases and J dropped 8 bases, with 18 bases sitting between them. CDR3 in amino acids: CASSSRRRTAYEQFF. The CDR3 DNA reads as TGTGCCAGCAGTTCACGGAGAAGGACGGCCTATGAGCAGTTCTTC.

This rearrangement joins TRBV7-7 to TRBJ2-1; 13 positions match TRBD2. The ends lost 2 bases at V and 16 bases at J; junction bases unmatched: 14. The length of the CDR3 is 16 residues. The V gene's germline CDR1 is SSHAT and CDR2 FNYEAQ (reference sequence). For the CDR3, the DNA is TGTGCCAGCAGCTTAAACGGTCCCGGACTAGCGGGAGTATTATTCTTC. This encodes CASSLNGPGLAGVLFF.

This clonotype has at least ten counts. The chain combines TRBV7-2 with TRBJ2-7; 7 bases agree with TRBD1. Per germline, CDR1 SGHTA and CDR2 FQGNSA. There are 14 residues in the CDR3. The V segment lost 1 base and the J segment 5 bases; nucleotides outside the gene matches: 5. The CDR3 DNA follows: TGTGCCAGCAGCTTAGGCCAGGGGGTGAACGAGCAGTACTTC. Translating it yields CASSLGQGVNEQYF.

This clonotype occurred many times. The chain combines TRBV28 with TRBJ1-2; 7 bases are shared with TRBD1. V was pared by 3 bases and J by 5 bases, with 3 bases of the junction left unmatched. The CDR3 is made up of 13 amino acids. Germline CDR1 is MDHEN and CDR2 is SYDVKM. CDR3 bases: TGTGCCAGCAGTTTGACAGGGTTGTATGGCTACACCTTC. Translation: CASSLTGLYGYTF.

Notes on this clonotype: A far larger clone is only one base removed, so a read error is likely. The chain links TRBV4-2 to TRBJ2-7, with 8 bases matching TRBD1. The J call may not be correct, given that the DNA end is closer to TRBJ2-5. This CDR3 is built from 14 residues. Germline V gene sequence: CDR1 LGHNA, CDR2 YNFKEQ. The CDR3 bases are TGTGTCAGCAGCCAACGACAGGGGCAAGAGACCCAGTACTTC. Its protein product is CVSSQRQGQETQYF.

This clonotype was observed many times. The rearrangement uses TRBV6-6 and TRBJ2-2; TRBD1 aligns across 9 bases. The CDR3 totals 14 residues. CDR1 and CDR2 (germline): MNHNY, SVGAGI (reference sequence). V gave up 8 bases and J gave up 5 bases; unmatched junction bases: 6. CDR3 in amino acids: CASRDRVGTGELFF. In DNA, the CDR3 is TGTGCCAGCCGGGACAGGGTAGGGACCGGGGAGCTGTTTTTT.

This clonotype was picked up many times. The CDR3 sequence is CASSLTAYTGELFF. The CDR3 bases are TGTGCCAGCAGTCTGACAGCTTACACCGGGGAGCTGTTTTTT. The rearrangement joins TRBV28 to TRBJ2-2, with D possibly matching TRBD1 (5 bases). The CDR3 covers 14 residues. Germline CDR1 is MDHEN and CDR2 is SYDVKM. Trimming took 5 bases from V and 3 from J, leaving 10 bases between them.

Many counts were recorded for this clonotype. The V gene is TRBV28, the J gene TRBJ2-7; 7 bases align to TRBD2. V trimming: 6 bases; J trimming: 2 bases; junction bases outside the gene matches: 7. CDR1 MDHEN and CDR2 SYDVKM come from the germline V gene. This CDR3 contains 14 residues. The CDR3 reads CASRGGISTYEQYF. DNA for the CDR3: TGTGCCAGCAGGGGGGGGATAAGCACCTACGAGCAGTACTTC.

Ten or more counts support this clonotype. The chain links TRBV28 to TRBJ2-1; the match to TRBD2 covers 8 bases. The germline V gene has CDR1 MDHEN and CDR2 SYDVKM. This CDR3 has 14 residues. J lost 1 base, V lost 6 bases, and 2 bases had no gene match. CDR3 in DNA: TGTGCCAGCAGCACTAGCGGATCCTACAATGAGCAGTTCTTC. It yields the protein CASSTSGSYNEQFF.

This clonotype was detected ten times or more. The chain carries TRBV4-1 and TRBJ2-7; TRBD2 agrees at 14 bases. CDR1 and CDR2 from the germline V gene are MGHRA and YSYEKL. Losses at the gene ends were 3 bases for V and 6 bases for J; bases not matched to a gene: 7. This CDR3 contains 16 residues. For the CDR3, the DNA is TGCGCCAGCAGCCACTTGGGACTAGCGGGAGAGGGCGAGCAGTACTTC. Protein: CASSHLGLAGEGEQYF.

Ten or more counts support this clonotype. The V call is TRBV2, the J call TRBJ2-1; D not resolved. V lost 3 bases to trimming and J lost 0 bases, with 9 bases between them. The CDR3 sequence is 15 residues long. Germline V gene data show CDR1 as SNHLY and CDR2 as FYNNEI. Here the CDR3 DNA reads TGTGCCAGCAGTGAGCGGCGGAGCTCCTACAATGAGCAGTTCTTC. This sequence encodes CASSERRSSYNEQFF. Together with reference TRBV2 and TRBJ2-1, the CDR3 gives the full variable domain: EPEVTQTPSHQVTQMGQEVILRCVPISNHLYFYWYRQILGQKVEFLVSFYNNEISEKSEIFDDQFSVERPDGSNFTLKIRSTKLEDSAMYFCASSERRSSYNEQFFGPGTRLTVL.

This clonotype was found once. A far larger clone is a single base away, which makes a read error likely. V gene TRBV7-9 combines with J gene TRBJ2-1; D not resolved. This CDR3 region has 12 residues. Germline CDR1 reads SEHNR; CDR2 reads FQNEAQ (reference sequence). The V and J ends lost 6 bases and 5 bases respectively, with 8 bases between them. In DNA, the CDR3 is TGTGCCAGCAGTTGGGCTGACAATGAGCAGTTCTTC. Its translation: CASSWADNEQFF.

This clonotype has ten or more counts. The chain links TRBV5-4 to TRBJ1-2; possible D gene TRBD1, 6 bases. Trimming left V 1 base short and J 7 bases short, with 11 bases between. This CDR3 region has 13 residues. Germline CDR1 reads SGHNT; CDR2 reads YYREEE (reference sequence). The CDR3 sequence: CASSLRGAGGYTF. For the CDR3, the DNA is TGTGCCAGCAGCTTGAGGGGGGCTGGTGGCTACACCTTC.

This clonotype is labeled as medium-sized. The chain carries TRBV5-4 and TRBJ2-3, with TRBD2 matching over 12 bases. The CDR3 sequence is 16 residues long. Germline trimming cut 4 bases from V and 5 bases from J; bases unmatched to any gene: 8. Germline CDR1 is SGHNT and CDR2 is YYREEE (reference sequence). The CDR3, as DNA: TGTGCCAGCAGCCACAGACTAGCGGGAGACATAGATACGCAGTATTTT. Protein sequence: CASSHRLAGDIDTQYF.

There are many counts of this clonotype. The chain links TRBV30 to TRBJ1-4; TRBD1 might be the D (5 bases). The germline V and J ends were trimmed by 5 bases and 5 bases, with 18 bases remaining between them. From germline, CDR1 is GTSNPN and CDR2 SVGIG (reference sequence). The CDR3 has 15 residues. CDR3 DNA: TGTGCCTGGGGATTTGACAGTCACAAAAATGAAAAACTGTTTTTT. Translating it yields CAWGFDSHKNEKLFF.

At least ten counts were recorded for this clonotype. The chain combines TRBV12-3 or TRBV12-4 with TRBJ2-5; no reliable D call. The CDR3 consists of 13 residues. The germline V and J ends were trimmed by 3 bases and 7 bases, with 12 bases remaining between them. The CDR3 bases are TGTGCCAGCAGTTTCAACCCTTCCGGGACCCAGTACTTC. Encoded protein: CASSFNPSGTQYF.

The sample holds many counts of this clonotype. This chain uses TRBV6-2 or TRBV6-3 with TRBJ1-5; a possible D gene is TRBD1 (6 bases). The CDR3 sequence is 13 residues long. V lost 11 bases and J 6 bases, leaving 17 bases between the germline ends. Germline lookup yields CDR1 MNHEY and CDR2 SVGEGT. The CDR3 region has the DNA TGTGCCGGACACAGGGAGGTCGGTCAGCCCCAGCATTTT. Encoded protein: CAGHREVGQPQHF.

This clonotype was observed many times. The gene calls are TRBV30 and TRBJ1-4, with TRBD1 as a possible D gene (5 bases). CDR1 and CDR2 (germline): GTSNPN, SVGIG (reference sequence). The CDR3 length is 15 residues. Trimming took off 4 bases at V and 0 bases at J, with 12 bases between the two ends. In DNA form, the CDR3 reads TGTGCCTGGAATACGGGGGTGGCAACTAATGAAAAACTGTTTTTT. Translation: CAWNTGVATNEKLFF.

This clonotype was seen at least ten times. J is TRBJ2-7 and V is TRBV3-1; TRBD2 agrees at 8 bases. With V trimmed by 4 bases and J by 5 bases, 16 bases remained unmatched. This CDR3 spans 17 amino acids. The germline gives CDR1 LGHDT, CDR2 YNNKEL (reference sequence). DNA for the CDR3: TGTGCCAGCAGCCCCACCTGGGCGGGAGGCTCCTACGACGAGCAGTACTTC. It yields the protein CASSPTWAGGSYDEQYF.

CDR3 sequence (DNA): TGTGCCAGCAGCAAAAACACCGTACTAGGGGCTGAGCAGTTCTTC. As protein: CASSKNTVLGAEQFF. The rearrangement joins TRBV11-2 to TRBJ2-1; D assignment may be TRBD1 or TRBD2 (5 bases each). The germline gives CDR1 SGHAT, CDR2 FQNNGV. This CDR3 region has 15 residues. The V and J ends lost 5 bases and 9 bases respectively, with 20 bases between them.

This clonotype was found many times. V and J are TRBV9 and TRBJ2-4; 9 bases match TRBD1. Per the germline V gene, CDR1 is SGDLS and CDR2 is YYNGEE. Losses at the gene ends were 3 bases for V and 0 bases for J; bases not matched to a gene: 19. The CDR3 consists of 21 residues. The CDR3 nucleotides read TGTGCCAGCAGCGCAGGATCTGGGGACAGGGCAACTTTTTTAGCCAAAAACATTCAGTACTTC. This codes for CASSAGSGDRATFLAKNIQYF.